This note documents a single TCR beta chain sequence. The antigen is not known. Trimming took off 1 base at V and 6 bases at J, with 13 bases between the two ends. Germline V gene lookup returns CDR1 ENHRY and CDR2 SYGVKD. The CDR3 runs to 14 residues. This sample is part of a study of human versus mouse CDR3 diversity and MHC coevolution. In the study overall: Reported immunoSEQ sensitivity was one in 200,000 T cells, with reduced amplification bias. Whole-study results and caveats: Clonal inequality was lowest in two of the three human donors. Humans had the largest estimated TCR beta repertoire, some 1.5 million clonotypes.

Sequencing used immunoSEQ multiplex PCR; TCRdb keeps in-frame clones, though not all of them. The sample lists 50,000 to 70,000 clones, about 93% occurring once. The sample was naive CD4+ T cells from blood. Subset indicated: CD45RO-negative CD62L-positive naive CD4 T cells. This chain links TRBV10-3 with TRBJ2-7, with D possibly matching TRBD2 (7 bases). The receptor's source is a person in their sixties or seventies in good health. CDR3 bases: TGTGCCATCAGTGAGTTGATGGGAGGGGGCGAGCAGTACTTC. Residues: CAISELMGGGEQYF.